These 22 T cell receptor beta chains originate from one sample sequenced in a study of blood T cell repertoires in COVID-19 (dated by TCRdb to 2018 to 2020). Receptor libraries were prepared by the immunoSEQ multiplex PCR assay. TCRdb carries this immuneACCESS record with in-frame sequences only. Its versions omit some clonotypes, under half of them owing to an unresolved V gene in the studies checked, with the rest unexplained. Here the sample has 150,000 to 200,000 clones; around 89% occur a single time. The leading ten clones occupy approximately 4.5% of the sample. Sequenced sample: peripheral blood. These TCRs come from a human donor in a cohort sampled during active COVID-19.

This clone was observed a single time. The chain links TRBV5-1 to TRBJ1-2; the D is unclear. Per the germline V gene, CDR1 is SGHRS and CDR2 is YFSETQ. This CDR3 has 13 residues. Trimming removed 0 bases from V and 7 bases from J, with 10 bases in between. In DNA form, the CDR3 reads TGCGCCAGCAGCTTGGCCCCACCGGGTGGCTACACCTTC. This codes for CASSLAPPGGYTF. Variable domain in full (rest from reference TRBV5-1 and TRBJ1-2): KAGVTQTPRYLIKTRGQQVTLSCSPISGHRSVSWYQQTPGQGLQFLFEYFSETQRNKGNFPGRFSGRQFSNSRSEMNVSTLELGDSALYLCASSLAPPGGYTFGSGTRLTVV.

CDR3: CASSVAPTGYEQYF. CDR3 DNA sequence: TGTGCCAGCAGCGTAGCCCCTACAGGATACGAGCAGTACTTC. The V gene is TRBV9, the J gene TRBJ2-7; a weak D match, TRBD1 (5 bases). The germline gives CDR1 SGDLS, CDR2 YYNGEE. V was pared by 0 bases and J by 4 bases, with 11 bases between. The CDR3 sequence is 14 residues long.

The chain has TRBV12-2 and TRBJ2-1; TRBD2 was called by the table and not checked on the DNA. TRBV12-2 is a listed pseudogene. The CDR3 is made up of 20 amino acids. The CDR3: CASRLAPDSPRTSGNNEQFF. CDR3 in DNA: TGTGCAAGTCGCTTAGCGCCGGACTCCCCCCGGACTAGCGGTAACAATGAGCAGTTCTTC.

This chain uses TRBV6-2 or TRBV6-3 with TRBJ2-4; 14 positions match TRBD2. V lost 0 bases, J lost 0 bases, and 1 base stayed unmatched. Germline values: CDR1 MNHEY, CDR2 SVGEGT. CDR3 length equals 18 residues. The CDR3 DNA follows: TGTGCCAGCAGTTACTCAGGGACTAGCGGGGGAGCCAAAAACATTCAGTACTTC. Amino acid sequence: CASSYSGTSGGAKNIQYF.

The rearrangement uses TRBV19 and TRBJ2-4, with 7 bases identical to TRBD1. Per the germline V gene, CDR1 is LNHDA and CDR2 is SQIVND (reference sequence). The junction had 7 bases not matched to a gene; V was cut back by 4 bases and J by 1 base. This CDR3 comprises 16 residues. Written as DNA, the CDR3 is TGTGCCAGTAGTACGGGACAGCAAATGGCCAAAAACATTCAGTACTTC. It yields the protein CASSTGQQMAKNIQYF.

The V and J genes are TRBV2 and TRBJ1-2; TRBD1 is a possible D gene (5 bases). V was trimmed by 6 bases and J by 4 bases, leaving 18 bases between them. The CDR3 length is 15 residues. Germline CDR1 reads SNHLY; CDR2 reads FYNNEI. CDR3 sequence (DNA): TGTGCCAGCAGGGATCCCGGGGCGCGGGGCTATGGCTACACCTTC. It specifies CASRDPGARGYGYTF.

The DNA for the CDR3 is TGCAGCGTGCCCGGGACTAGTCCGGACGAGCAGTACTTC. Translated: CSVPGTSPDEQYF. The chain combines TRBV29-1 with TRBJ2-7; 8 positions match TRBD2. The trim removed 6 bases at V and 5 bases at J, leaving 9 bases unmatched. The CDR3 runs 13 residues. The germline V gene has CDR1 SQVTM and CDR2 ANQGSEA.

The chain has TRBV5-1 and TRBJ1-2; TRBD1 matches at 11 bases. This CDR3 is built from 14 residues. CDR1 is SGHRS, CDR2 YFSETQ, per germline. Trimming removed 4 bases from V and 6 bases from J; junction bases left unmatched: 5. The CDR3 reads CASSDGQGANGYTF. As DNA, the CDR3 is TGCGCCAGCAGCGACGGACAGGGGGCGAATGGCTACACCTTC. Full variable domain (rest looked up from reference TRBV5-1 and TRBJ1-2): KAGVTQTPRYLIKTRGQQVTLSCSPISGHRSVSWYQQTPGQGLQFLFEYFSETQRNKGNFPGRFSGRQFSNSRSEMNVSTLELGDSALYLCASSDGQGANGYTFGSGTRLTVV.

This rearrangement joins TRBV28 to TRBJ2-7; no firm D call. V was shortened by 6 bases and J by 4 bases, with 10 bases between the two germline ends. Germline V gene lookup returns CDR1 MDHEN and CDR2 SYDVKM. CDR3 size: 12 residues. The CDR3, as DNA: TGTGCCAGCAGGTTAGGGCATTACGAGCAGTACTTC. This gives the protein CASRLGHYEQYF.

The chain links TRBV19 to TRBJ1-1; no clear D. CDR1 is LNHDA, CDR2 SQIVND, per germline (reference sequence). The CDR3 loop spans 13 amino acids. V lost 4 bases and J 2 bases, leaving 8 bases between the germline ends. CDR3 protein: CASSTLQNTEAFF. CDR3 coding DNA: TGTGCCAGTAGTACCTTACAAAACACTGAAGCTTTCTTT. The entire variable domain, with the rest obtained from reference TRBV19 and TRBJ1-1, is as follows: DGGITQSPKYLFRKEGQNVTLSCEQNLNHDAMYWYRQDPGQGLRLIYYSQIVNDFQKGDIAEGYSVSREKKESFPLTVTSAQKNPTAFYLCASSTLQNTEAFFGQGTRLTVV.

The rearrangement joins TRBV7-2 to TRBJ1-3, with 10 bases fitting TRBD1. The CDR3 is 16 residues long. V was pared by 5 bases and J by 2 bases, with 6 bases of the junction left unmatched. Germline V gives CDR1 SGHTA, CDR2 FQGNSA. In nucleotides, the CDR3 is TGTGCCAGCAGCATCCCCGGGACAGGGGCTGGAAACACCATATATTTT. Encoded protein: CASSIPGTGAGNTIYF.

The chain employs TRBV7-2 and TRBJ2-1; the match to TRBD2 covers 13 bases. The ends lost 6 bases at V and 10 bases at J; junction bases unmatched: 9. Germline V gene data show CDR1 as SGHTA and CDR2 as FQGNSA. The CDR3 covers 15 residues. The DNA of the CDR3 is TGTGCCAGCAGTCGAACTAGCGGGGGGGCCTGGGAGCAGTTCTTC. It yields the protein CASSRTSGGAWEQFF. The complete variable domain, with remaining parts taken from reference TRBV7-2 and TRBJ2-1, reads GAGVSQSPSNKVTEKGKDVELRCDPISGHTALYWYRQSLGQGLEFLIYFQGNSAPDKSGLPSDRFSAERTGGSVSTLTIQRTQQEDSAVYLCASSRTSGGAWEQFFGPGTRLTVL.

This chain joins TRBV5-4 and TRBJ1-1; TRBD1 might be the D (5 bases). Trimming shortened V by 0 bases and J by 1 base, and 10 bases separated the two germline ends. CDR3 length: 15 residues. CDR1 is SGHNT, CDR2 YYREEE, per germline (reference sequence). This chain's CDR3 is CASSLDRQRNTEAFF. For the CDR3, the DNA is TGTGCCAGCAGCTTGGACAGACAGAGGAACACTGAAGCTTTCTTT.

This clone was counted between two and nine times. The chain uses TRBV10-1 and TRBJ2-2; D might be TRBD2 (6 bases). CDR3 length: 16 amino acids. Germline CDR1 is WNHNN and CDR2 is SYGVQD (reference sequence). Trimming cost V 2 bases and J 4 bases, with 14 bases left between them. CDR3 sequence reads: CASSERGKRSTGELFF. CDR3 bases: TGCGCCAGCAGTGAGCGGGGGAAACGGAGCACCGGGGAGCTGTTTTTT.

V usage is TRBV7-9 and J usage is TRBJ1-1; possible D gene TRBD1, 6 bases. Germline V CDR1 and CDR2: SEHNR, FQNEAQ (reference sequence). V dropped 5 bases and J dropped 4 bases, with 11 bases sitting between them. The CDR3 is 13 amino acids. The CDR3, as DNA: TGTGCCAGCAGCAATACAGGGACCACTGAAGCTTTCTTT. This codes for CASSNTGTTEAFF.

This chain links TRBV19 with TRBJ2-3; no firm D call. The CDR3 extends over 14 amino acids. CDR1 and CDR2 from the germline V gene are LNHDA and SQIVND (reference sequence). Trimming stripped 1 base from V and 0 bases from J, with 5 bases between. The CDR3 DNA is TGTGCCAGTAGTATAGGCTATAGCACAGATACGCAGTATTTT. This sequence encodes CASSIGYSTDTQYF.

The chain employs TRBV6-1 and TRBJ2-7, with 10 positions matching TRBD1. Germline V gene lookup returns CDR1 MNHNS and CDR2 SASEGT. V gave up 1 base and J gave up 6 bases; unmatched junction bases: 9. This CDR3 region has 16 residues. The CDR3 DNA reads TGTGCCAGCAGTGAAGGGGGACAGGGGAAAAAAGGCGAGCAGTACTTC. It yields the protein CASSEGGQGKKGEQYF.

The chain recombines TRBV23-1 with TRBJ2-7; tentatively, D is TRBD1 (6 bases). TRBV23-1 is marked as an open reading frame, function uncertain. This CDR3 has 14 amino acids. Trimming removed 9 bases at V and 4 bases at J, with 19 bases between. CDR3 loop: CARGPCGGGYEQYF. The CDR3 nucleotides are TGCGCCAGGGGCCCATGTGGGGGCGGATACGAGCAGTACTTC.

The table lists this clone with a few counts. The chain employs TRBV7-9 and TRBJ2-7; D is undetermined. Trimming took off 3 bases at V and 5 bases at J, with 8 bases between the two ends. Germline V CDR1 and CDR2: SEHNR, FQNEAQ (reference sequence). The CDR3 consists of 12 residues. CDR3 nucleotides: TGTGCCAGCAGCTTCGGTCCCAACGAGCAGTACTTC. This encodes CASSFGPNEQYF.

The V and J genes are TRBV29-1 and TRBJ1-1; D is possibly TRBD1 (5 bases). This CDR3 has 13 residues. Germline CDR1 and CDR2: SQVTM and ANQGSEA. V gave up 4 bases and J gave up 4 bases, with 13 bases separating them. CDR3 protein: CSVVGGLGTEAFF. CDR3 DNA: TGCAGCGTTGTGGGGGGGTTGGGCACTGAAGCTTTCTTT.

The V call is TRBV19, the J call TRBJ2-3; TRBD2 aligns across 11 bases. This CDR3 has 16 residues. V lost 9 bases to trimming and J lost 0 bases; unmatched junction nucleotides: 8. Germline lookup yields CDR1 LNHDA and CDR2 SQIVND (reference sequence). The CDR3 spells CASRLAGLSSTDTQYF. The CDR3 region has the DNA TGTGCCAGCAGACTAGCGGGGTTATCTAGCACAGATACGCAGTATTTT.

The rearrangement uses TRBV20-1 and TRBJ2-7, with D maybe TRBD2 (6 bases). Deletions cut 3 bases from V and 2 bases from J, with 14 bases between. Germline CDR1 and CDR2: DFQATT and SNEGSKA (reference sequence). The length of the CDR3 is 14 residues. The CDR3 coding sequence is TGCAGTGCTAGTGAGTTTGGCGGGGCCTACGAGCAGTACTTC. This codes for CSASEFGGAYEQYF.